The 24 T cell receptor beta chains given below trace back to one sample, sequenced in a study of sequential checkpoint blockade in melanoma. Treatment here: randomized to nivolumab then ipilimumab (arm A) or the reverse (arm B). Profiling relied on immunoSEQ multiplex PCR, and the TCRdb table lists in-frame clones only, not all of them. Of around 20,000 clones listed, about 80% are singletons. The sample here was CD8+ T cells sorted from blood (inferred from file names), taken from a patient given nivolumab and ipilimumab in sequence. The origin of the receptors is a human donor with melanoma.

The chain combines TRBV7-2 with TRBJ1-1; a possible D gene is TRBD1 (6 bases). Trimming took off 5 bases at V and 0 bases at J, with 25 bases between the two ends. The V gene's germline CDR1 is SGHTA and CDR2 FQGNSA. This CDR3 is built from 19 residues. CDR3 residues: CASSPPRWAGVVMNTEAFF. The CDR3 DNA reads as TGTGCCAGCAGCCCCCCTCGCTGGGCAGGGGTTGTTATGAACACTGAAGCTTTCTTT.

This clone was seen only a few times. V usage is TRBV14 and J usage is TRBJ1-1, with 10 positions matching TRBD1. The CDR3 covers 15 residues. After removal of 3 bases from V and 10 bases from J, the junction contained 11 bases not matched to a gene. Germline lookup yields CDR1 SGHDN and CDR2 FVKESK. Written as DNA, the CDR3 is TGTGCCAGCAGCCAGGAGGGACAGGGGATTAATGGAGCTTTCTTT. Amino acids: CASSQEGQGINGAFF.

The chain has TRBV27 and TRBJ2-7; the match to TRBD2 covers 8 bases. J was trimmed by 5 bases and V by 8 bases; bases with no gene match: 8. Germline values: CDR1 MNHEY, CDR2 SMNVEV (reference sequence). The CDR3 loop spans 13 amino acids. The CDR3 loop reads CASRGGREDEQYF. The DNA for the CDR3 is TGTGCCAGCCGGGGGGGGCGGGAGGACGAGCAGTACTTC.

V gene TRBV28 combines with J gene TRBJ1-2, with TRBD1 matching 7 bases. The V gene's germline CDR1 is MDHEN and CDR2 SYDVKM. The CDR3 has 12 amino acids. J was trimmed by 8 bases and V by 6 bases; bases with no gene match: 6. CDR3 nucleotides: TGTGCCAGCAGGGAAGGACAGGAGGGCTACACCTTC. It codes for CASREGQEGYTF.

The chain is built from TRBV15 and TRBJ2-1, with D perhaps matching TRBD1 (6 bases). V lost 6 bases and J lost 6, with 15 bases in between. The CDR3 runs to 14 residues. CDR1 is LNHNV, CDR2 YYDKDF, per germline (reference sequence). The CDR3 DNA sequence: TGTGCCACCAGTTCACGACAGGTGATCAATGAGCAGTTCTTC. Encoded protein: CATSSRQVINEQFF.

This clone was detected only once. V usage is TRBV29-1 and J usage is TRBJ2-7; 8 bases line up with TRBD1. The CDR3 is 13 residues long. V dropped 2 bases and J dropped 4; count of bases not matched to a gene: 4. Germline CDR1 is SQVTM and CDR2 is ANQGSEA. CDR3 loop: CSVERQGTYEQYF. Written as DNA, the CDR3 is TGCAGCGTTGAACGACAGGGGACTTACGAGCAGTACTTC.

J is TRBJ1-1 and V is TRBV2; 7 nucleotides agree with TRBD1. V lost 7 bases to trimming and J lost 3 bases; unmatched junction nucleotides: 8. The CDR3 length is 14 residues. Per germline, CDR1 SNHLY and CDR2 FYNNEI. CDR3 region: CASKPRDSYTEAFF. CDR3 bases: TGTGCCAGCAAACCCCGGGACAGCTACACTGAAGCTTTCTTT.

This chain connects TRBV28 to TRBJ1-6, with D maybe TRBD1 (5 bases). Germline V lookup: CDR1 MDHEN, CDR2 SYDVKM. There are 13 residues in the CDR3. The V end was cut by 4 bases, the J end by 9 bases, with 10 bases between. The CDR3 DNA follows: TGTGCCAGCAGTTGGGGGGGAAGTTCACCCCTCCACTTT. Its translation is CASSWGGSSPLHF.

This clone was seen a few times. The junction does not match germline at one end; this may be a read error. Here the CDR3 DNA reads TGTGCCAGCAGTATATCGACAGGATCCTACGAGCAGTACTTC. Translated: CASSISTGSYEQYF. This sequence joins TRBV27 and TRBJ2-7, with D perhaps matching TRBD1 (6 bases). The CDR3 runs 14 residues. Per germline, CDR1 MNHEY and CDR2 SMNVEV (reference sequence).

J is TRBJ2-7 and V is TRBV25-1; 8 bases map to TRBD2. Germline loops: CDR1 MGHDK, CDR2 SYGVNS. V lost 8 bases to trimming and J lost 6 bases; unmatched junction nucleotides: 9. The CDR3 is 13 amino acids. The CDR3 spells CASATGLVLEQYF. CDR3 DNA sequence: TGTGCCAGCGCTACGGGACTAGTACTCGAGCAGTACTTC.

The chain is built from TRBV19 and TRBJ1-1, with TRBD1 matching 8 bases. After removal of 8 bases from V and 5 bases from J, the junction contained 13 bases not matched to a gene. CDR1 LNHDA and CDR2 SQIVND come from the germline V gene (reference sequence). This CDR3 comprises 15 residues. The CDR3 loop reads CASGRTGMPWTEAFF. The CDR3, as DNA: TGTGCCAGTGGACGGACAGGGATGCCCTGGACTGAAGCTTTCTTT.

The J gene is TRBJ2-5, the V gene TRBV5-1, with no clear D. The J call may not be correct, given that the DNA end is closer to TRBJ2-7. Germline V gene sequence: CDR1 SGHRS, CDR2 YFSETQ. The CDR3 totals 13 residues. The CDR3 nucleotides read TGCGCCAGCAGCTTGGAAACTTCCTACGAGCAGTACTTC. This sequence encodes CASSLETSYEQYF.

This clone was seen more than once but under ten times. V usage is TRBV19 and J usage is TRBJ1-5, with D tentatively TRBD1 (5 bases). This CDR3 region has 12 residues. The germline V and J ends were trimmed by 10 bases and 7 bases, with 14 bases remaining between them. CDR1 is LNHDA and CDR2 is SQIVND in the germline V gene (reference sequence). The CDR3 nucleotides read TGTGCCACCACCCAGGGAGGGCAGCCCCAGCATTTT. Residues: CATTQGGQPQHF.

The chain is built from TRBV11-2 and TRBJ2-7, with 7 bases that match TRBD2. V was clipped by 1 base and J by 4 bases; unmatched bases: 7. The CDR3 has 15 residues. The germline V gene has CDR1 SGHAT and CDR2 FQNNGV. CDR3 in amino acids: CASSLAPGGGYEQYF. Written as DNA, the CDR3 is TGTGCCAGCAGCTTAGCTCCGGGAGGCGGGTACGAGCAGTACTTC. The complete variable domain, with remaining parts taken from reference TRBV11-2 and TRBJ2-7, reads EAGVAQSPRYKIIEKRQSVAFWCNPISGHATLYWYQQILGQGPKLLIQFQNNGVVDDSQLPKDRFSAERLKGVDSTLKIQPAKLEDSAVYLCASSLAPGGGYEQYFGPGTRLTVT.

CDR3 amino acids: CASSPDRGNQPQHF. In DNA, the CDR3 is TGTGCCAGCAGCCCAGACAGGGGCAATCAGCCCCAGCATTTT. This chain connects TRBV27 to TRBJ1-5; 7 bases are a match to TRBD1. Germline CDR1 is MNHEY and CDR2 is SMNVEV (reference sequence). The CDR3 is 14 amino acids. V shed 6 bases and J 2 bases; nucleotides not matched to a gene: 4.

The chain has TRBV28 and TRBJ2-7; 10 bases map to TRBD2. The CDR3 covers 15 residues. In germline, CDR1 is MDHEN, CDR2 SYDVKM. Unmatched junction bases numbered 3, after V lost 4 bases and J lost 0 bases. The CDR3 DNA reads as TGTGCCAGCAGTTGGCTAGCGGGAGTCTCCTACGAGCAGTACTTC. It is translated as CASSWLAGVSYEQYF.

This chain links TRBV27 with TRBJ1-1; unclear D gene. The CDR3 is 13 amino acids. V was clipped by 7 bases and J by 4 bases, with 13 bases between them. Germline CDR1 is MNHEY and CDR2 is SMNVEV (reference sequence). The CDR3: CASNPSGSTEAFF. The CDR3 bases are TGTGCCAGCAACCCCTCGGGTAGCACTGAAGCTTTCTTT.

As regards this clone: The same CDR3 also results from other DNA sequences found in this sample. The chain recombines TRBV27 with TRBJ2-1; TRBD1 might be the D (6 bases). Germline V CDR1 and CDR2: MNHEY, SMNVEV (reference sequence). Trimming took 7 bases from V and 0 from J, leaving 10 bases between them. The length of the CDR3 is 14 residues. The CDR3 loop reads CASMTGASYNEQFF. The CDR3 DNA is TGTGCCAGCATGACAGGAGCCTCCTACAATGAGCAGTTCTTC.

The chain links TRBV28 to TRBJ1-1; D is unclear. Germline lookup yields CDR1 MDHEN and CDR2 SYDVKM. CDR3 length: 12 residues. V lost 2 bases and J lost 1, with 2 bases in between. CDR3 nucleotide sequence: TGTGCCAGCAGTTTACAGAACACTGAAGCTTTCTTT. Protein sequence: CASSLQNTEAFF. The full variable domain, its missing parts supplied by reference TRBV28 and TRBJ1-1, is DVKVTQSSRYLVKRTGEKVFLECVQDMDHENMFWYRQDPGLGLRLIYFSYDVKMKEKGDIPEGYSVSREKKERFSLILESASTNQTSMYLCASSLQNTEAFFGQGTRLTVV.

Only one count was recorded for this clone. Distinct nucleotide sequences in the sample also encode this CDR3. V gene TRBV5-1 combines with J gene TRBJ2-7; 11 bases map to TRBD1. The germline V gene has CDR1 SGHRS and CDR2 YFSETQ. Trimming removed 4 bases from V and 3 bases from J; junction bases left unmatched: 3. CDR3 size: 14 residues. CDR3 protein: CASSPGTGGYEQYF. CDR3 nucleotides: TGCGCCAGCAGCCCCGGGACAGGGGGCTACGAGCAGTACTTC.

The V call is TRBV30, the J call TRBJ1-5, with TRBD1 matching over 8 bases. V was clipped by 5 bases and J by 7 bases; unmatched bases: 4. Looked up from germline, CDR1 is GTSNPN and CDR2 is SVGIG (reference sequence). This CDR3 spans 12 amino acids. This CDR3 reads CAWDRGGQPQHF. The CDR3, as DNA: TGTGCCTGGGACAGGGGTGGCCAGCCCCAGCATTTT.

This chain joins TRBV7-9 and TRBJ1-1, with unresolved D. Germline V gene sequence: CDR1 SEHNR, CDR2 FQNEAQ (reference sequence). This CDR3 region has 12 residues. Deletions cut 3 bases from V and 5 bases from J, with 7 bases between. The CDR3, as DNA: TGTGCCAGCAGCTTGCGAGGGACTGAAGCTTTCTTT. Translated: CASSLRGTEAFF. The entire variable domain, with the rest obtained from reference TRBV7-9 and TRBJ1-1, is as follows: DTGVSQNPRHKITKRGQNVTFRCDPISEHNRLYWYRQTLGQGPEFLTYFQNEAQLEKSRLLSDRFSAERPKGSFSTLEIQRTEQGDSAMYLCASSLRGTEAFFGQGTRLTVV.

The chain is built from TRBV7-8 and TRBJ1-1, with 7 positions matching TRBD1. Germline CDR1 and CDR2: SGHVS and FQNEAQ. The CDR3 has 16 amino acids. The V gene end was trimmed by 5 bases and the J gene end by 8 bases; junction bases not matched to a gene: 17. In DNA form, the CDR3 reads TGTGCCAGCAGCAAAAGGCAGGGGGTGGGAGCGGAAGAAGCTTTCTTT. This codes for CASSKRQGVGAEEAFF.

This chain connects TRBV7-8 to TRBJ2-5, with unresolved D. CDR1 is SGHVS and CDR2 is FQNEAQ in the germline V gene. The ends were cut back, 1 base at V and 4 bases at J, with 10 bases in the middle. The CDR3 has 14 residues. CDR3 loop: CASSLGAWAETQYF. As DNA, the CDR3 is TGTGCCAGCAGCTTAGGGGCATGGGCAGAGACCCAGTACTTC.